This TCR beta chain was observed in a study of early stage breast cancer tumors. About the study: Most invasive tumors, about 75% of the 16, were ER+/PR+/HER2-.

Profiled with immunoSEQ multiplex PCR; TCRdb holds only in-frame clones, not every one. Of about 41,000 clones in the sample, about two thirds were seen once. CDR1 is MNHEY, CDR2 SVGAGI, per germline. The CDR3 is 15 amino acids. The trim removed 2 bases at V and 3 bases at J, leaving 5 bases unmatched. The sequenced sample consisted of blood. The chain couples TRBV6-5 to TRBJ1-2, with 8 bases identical to TRBD1. The receptor was isolated from a person in their fifties or sixties with breast cancer. The DNA for the CDR3 is TGTGCCAGCAGTTACATGGACAGGGTCTACTATGGCTACACCTTC. Residues: CASSYMDRVYYGYTF.